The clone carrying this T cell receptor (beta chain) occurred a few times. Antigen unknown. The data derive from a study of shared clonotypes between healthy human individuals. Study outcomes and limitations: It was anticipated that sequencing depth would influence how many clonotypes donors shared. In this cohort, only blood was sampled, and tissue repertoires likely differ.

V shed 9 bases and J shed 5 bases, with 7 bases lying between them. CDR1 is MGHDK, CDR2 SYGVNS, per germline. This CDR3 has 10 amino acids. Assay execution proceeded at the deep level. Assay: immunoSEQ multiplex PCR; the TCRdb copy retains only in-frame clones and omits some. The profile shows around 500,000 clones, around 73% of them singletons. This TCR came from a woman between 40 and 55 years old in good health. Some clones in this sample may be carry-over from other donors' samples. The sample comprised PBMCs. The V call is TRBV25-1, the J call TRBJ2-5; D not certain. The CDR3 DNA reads TGTGCCAGTTCGGAGGAGACCCAGTACTTC. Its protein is CASSEETQYF. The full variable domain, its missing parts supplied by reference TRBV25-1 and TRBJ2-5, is EADIYQTPRYLVIGTGKKITLECSQTMGHDKMYWYQQDPGMELHLIHYSYGVNSTEKGDLSSESTVSRIRTEHFPLTLESARPSHTSQYLCASSEETQYFGPGTRLLVL.